One T cell receptor (beta chain) is described in this entry. Antigen: not known. This entry is derived from a study of cytomegalovirus exposure and HLA in healthy donors. Study results and caveats: Researchers had no immune exposure information except CMV serostatus available.

The CDR3 extends over 18 amino acids. Trimming took off 0 bases at V and 7 bases at J, with 22 bases between the two ends. The PCR ran on 60 Vbeta and 13 Jbeta primers. Profiled with immunoSEQ multiplex PCR; TCRdb holds only in-frame clones, not every one. The sample includes under 150,000 clones, roughly 69% seen only once; the top ten take roughly 3%. The TCR comes from a human donor in good health. V is TRBV23-1 and J is TRBJ1-3; no definite D call. TRBV23-1 is labeled an ORF, and its function is uncertain. The specimen was PBMCs. CDR3 amino acids: CASSQSGPALRAPNTIYF. In DNA form, the CDR3 reads TGCGCCAGCAGTCAATCGGGCCCGGCCCTTCGAGCCCCTAACACCATATATTTT.